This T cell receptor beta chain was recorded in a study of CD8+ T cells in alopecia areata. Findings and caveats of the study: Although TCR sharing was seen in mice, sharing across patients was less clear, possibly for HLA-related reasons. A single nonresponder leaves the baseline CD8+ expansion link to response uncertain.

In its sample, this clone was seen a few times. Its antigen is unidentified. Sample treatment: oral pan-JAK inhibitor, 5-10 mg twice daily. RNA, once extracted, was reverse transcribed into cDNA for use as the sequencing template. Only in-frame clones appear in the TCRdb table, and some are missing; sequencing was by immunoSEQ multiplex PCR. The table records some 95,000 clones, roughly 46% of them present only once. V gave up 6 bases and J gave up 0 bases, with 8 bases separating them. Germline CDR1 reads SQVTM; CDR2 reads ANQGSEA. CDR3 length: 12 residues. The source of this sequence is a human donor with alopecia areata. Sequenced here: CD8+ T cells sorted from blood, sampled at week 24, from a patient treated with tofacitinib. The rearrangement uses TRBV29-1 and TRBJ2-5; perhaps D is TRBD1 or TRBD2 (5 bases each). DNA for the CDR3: TGCAGCGTGTGGGGGTACCAAGAGACCCAGTACTTC. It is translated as CSVWGYQETQYF. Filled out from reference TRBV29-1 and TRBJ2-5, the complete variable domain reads SAVISQKPSRDICQRGTSLTIQCQVDSQVTMMFWYRQQPGQSLTLIATANQGSEATYESGFVIDKFPISRPNLTFSTLTVSNMSPEDSSIYLCSVWGYQETQYFGPGTRLLVL.